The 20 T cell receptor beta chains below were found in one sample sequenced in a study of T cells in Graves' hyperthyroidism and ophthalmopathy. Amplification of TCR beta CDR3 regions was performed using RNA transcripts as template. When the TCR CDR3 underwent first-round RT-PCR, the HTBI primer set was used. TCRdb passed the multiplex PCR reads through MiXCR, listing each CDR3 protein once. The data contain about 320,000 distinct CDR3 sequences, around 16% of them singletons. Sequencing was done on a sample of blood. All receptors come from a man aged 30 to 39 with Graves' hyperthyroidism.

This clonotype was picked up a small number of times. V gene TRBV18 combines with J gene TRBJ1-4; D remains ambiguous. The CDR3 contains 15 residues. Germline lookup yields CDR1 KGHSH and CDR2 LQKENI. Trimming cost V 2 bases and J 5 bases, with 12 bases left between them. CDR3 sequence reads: CASSPADTANEKLFF. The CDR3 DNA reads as TGTGCCAGCTCACCAGCGGATACGGCAAATGAAAAACTGTTTTTT.

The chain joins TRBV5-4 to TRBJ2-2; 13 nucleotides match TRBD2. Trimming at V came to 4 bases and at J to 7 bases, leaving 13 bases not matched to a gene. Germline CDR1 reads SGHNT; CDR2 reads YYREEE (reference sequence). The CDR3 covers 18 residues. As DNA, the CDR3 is TGTGCCAGCAGCCCTGGACTAGCGGGAGACAGGGGGCGCGGGGAGCTGTTTTTT. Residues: CASSPGLAGDRGRGELFF.

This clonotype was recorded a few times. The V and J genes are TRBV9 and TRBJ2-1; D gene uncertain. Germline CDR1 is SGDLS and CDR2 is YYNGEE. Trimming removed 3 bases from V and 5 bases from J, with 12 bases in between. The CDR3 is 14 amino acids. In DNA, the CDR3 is TGTGCCAGCAGCGCTCGTGGTAGGCACAATGAGCAGTTCTTC. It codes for CASSARGRHNEQFF.

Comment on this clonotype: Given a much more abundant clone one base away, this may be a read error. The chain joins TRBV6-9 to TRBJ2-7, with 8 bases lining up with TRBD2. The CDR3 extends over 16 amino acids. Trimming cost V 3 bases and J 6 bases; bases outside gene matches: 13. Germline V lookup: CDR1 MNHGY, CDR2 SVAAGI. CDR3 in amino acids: CASSYHLTSGTCEQYF. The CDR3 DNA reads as TGTGCCAGCAGTTACCACCTTACTAGCGGCACCTGCGAGCAGTACTTC.

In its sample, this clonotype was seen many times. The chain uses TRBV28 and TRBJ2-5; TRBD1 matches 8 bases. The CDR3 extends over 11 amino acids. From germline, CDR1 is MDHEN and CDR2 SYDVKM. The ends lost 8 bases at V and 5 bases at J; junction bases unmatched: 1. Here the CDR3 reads CASHRGETQYF. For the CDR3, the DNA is TGTGCCAGCCACAGGGGGGAGACCCAGTACTTC. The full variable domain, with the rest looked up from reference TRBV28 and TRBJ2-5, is DVKVTQSSRYLVKRTGEKVFLECVQDMDHENMFWYRQDPGLGLRLIYFSYDVKMKEKGDIPEGYSVSREKKERFSLILESASTNQTSMYLCASHRGETQYFGPGTRLLVL.

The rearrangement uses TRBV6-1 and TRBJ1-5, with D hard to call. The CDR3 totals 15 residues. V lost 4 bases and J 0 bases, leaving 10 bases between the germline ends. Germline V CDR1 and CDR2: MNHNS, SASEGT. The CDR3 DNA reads TGTGCCAGCAGTGCAGACCCCGTTAGCAATCAGCCCCAGCATTTT. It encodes CASSADPVSNQPQHF.

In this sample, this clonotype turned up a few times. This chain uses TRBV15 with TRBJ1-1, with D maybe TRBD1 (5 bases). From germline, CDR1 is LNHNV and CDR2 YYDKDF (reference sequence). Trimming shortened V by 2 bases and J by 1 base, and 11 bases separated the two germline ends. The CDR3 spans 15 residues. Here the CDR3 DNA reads TGTGCCACCAGCAGATCTGACAGACAGAACACTGAAGCTTTCTTT. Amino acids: CATSRSDRQNTEAFF.

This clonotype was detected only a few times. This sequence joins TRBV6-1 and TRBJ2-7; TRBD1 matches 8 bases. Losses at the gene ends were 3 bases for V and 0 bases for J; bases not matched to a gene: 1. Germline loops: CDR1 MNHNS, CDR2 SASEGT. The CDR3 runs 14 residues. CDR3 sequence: CASSDTGGSYEQYF. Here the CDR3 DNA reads TGTGCCAGCAGTGACACAGGGGGCTCCTACGAGCAGTACTTC.

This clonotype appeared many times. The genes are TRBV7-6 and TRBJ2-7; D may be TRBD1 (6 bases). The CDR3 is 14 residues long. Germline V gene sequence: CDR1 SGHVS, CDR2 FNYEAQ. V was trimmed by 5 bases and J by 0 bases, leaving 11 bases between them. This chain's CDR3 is CASSLGHSSYEQYF. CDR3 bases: TGTGCCAGCAGCCTGGGACATTCCTCCTACGAGCAGTACTTC.

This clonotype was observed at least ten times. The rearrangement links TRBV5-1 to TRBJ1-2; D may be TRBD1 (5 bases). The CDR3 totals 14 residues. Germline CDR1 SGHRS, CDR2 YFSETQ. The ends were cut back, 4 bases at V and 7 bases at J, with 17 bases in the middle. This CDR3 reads CASSIGTTGGGYTF. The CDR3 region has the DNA TGCGCCAGCAGCATCGGGACGACTGGAGGTGGCTACACCTTC. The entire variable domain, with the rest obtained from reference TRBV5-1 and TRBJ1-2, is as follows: KAGVTQTPRYLIKTRGQQVTLSCSPISGHRSVSWYQQTPGQGLQFLFEYFSETQRNKGNFPGRFSGRQFSNSRSEMNVSTLELGDSALYLCASSIGTTGGGYTFGSGTRLTVV.

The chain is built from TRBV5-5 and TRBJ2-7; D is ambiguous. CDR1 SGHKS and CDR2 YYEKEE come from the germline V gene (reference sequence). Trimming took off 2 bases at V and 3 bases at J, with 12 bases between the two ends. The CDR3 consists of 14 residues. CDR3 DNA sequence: TGTGCCAGCAGCTTCTATGGGAAGGTCTACGAGCAGTACTTC. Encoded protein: CASSFYGKVYEQYF.

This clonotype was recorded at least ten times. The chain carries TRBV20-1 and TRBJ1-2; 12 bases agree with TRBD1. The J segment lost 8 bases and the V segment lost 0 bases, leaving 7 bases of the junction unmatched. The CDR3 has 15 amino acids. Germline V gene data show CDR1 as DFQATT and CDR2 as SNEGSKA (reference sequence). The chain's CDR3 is CSARDPGQGAFGYTF. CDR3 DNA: TGCAGTGCTAGAGACCCGGGACAGGGGGCATTCGGCTACACCTTC.

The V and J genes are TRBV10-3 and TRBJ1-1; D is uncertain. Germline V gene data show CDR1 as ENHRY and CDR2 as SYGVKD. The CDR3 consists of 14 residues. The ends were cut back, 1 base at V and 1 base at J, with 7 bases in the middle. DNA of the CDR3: TGTGCCATCAGTGAGTTCGCTACGAACACTGAAGCTTTCTTT. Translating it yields CAISEFATNTEAFF.

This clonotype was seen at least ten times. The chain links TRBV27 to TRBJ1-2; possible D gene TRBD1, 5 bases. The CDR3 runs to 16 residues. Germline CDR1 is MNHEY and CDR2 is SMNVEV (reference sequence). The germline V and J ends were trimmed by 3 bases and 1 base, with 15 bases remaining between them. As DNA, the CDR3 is TGTGCCAGCAGTTTTTCGACAGACTCTTATAACTATGGCTACACCTTC. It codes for CASSFSTDSYNYGYTF.

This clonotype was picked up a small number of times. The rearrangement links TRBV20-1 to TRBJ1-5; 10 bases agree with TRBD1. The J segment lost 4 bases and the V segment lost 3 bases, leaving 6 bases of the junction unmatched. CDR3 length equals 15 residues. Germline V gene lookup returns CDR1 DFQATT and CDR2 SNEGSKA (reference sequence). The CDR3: CSASTGQGENQPQHF. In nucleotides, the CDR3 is TGCAGTGCTAGTACCGGACAGGGGGAAAATCAGCCCCAGCATTTT.

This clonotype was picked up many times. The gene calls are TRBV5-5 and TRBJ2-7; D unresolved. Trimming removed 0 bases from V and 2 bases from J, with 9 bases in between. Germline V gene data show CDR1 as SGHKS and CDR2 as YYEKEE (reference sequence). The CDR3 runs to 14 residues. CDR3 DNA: TGTGCCAGCAGCTTGGGCTTGGGTACCTACGAGCAGTACTTC. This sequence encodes CASSLGLGTYEQYF. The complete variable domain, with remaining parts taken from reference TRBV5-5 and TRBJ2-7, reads DAGVTQSPTHLIKTRGQQVTLRCSPISGHKSVSWYQQVLGQGPQFIFQYYEKEERGRGNFPDRFSARQFPNYSSELNVNALLLGDSALYLCASSLGLGTYEQYFGPGTRLTVT.

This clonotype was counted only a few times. This chain's CDR3 is CASGVGSPLHF. The CDR3 DNA reads TGTGCCAGCGGAGTGGGATCACCCCTCCACTTT. The chain is built from TRBV12-3 or TRBV12-4 and TRBJ1-6; D not certain. Trimming left V 8 bases short and J 10 bases short, with 9 bases between. The CDR3 length is 11 residues.

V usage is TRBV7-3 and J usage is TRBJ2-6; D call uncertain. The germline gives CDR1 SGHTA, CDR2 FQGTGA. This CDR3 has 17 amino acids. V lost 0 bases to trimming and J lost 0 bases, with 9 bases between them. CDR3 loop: CASSLTASGSGANVLTF. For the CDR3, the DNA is TGTGCCAGCAGCTTAACCGCATCCGGCTCTGGGGCCAACGTCCTGACTTTC.

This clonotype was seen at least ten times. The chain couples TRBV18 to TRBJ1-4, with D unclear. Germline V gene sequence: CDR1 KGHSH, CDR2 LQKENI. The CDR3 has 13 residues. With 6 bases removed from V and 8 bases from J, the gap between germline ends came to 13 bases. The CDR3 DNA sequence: TGTGCCAGCTCGGAAAGGATGATGGAAAAACTGTTTTTT. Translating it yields CASSERMMEKLFF. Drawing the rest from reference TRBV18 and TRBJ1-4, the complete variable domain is NAGVMQNPRHLVRRRGQEARLRCSPMKGHSHVYWYRQLPEEGLKFMVYLQKENIIDESGMPKERFSAEFPKEGPSILRIQQVVRGDSAAYFCASSERMMEKLFFGSGTQLSVL.

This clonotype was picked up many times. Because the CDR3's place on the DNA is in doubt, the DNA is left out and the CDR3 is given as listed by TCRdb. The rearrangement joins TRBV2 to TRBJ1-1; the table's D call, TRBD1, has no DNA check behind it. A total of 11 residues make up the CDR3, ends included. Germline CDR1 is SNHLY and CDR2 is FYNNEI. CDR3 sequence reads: CASSVGQGSFF.